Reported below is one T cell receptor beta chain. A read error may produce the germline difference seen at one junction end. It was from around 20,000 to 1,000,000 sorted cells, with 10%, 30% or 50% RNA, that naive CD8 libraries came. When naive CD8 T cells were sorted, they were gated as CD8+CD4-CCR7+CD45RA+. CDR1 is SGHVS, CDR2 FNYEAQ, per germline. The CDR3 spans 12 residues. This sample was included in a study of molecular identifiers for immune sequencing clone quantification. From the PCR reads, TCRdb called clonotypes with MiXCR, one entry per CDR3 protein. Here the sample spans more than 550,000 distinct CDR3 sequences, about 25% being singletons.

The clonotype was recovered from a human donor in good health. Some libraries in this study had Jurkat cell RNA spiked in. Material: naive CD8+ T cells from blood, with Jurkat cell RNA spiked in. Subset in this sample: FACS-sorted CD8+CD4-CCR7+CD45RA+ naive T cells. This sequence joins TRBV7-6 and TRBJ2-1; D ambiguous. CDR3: CATAERYNEQLF. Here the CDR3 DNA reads TGTGCCACAGCTGAGAGGTACAATGAGCAGCTCTTC.